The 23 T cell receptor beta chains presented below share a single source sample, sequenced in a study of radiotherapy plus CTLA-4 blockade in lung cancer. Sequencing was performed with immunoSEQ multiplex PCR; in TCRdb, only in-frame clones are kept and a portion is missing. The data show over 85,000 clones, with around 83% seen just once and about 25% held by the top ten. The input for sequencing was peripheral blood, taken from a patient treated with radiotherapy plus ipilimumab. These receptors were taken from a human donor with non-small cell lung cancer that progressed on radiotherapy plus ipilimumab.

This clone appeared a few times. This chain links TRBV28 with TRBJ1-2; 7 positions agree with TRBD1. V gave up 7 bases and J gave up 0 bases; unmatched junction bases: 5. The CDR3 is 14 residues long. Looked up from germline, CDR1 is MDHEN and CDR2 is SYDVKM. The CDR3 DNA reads TGTGCCAGCAAAGGCAGGGGGACTAACTATGGCTACACCTTC. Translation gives CASKGRGTNYGYTF.

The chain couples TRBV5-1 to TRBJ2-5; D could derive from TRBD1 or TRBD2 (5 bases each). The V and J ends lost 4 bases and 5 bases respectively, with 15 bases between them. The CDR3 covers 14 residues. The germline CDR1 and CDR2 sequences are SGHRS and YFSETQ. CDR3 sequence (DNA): TGCGCCAGCAGCCTAGGACAAACGGGGGAGACCCAGTACTTC. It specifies CASSLGQTGETQYF.

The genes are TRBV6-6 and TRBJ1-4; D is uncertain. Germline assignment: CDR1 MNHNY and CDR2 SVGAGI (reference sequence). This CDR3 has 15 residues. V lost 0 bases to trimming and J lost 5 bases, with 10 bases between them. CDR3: CASSYSMSGNEKLFF. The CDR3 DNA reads TGTGCCAGCAGTTACTCGATGAGCGGGAATGAAAAACTGTTTTTT.

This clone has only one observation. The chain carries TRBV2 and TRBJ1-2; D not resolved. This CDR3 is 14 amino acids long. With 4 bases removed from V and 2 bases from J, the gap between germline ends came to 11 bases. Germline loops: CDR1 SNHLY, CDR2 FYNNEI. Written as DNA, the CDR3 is TGTGCCAGCAGTGCTAGTGCAAACAACTATGGCTACACCTTC. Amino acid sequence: CASSASANNYGYTF. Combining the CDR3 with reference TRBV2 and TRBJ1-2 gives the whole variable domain EPEVTQTPSHQVTQMGQEVILRCVPISNHLYFYWYRQILGQKVEFLVSFYNNEISEKSEIFDDQFSVERPDGSNFTLKIRSTKLEDSAMYFCASSASANNYGYTFGSGTRLTVV.

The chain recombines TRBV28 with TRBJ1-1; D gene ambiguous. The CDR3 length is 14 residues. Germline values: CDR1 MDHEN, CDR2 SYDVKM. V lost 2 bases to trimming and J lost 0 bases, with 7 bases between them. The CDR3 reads CASSLILMNTEAFF. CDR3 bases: TGTGCCAGCAGTTTAATTTTGATGAACACTGAAGCTTTCTTT.

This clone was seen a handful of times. This chain's CDR3 is CASSPDRNYGYTF. For the CDR3, the DNA is TGTGCCAGCTCCCCTGACAGGAACTATGGCTACACCTTC. The chain links TRBV18 to TRBJ1-2, with TRBD1 as a possible D gene (6 bases). The CDR3 runs to 13 residues. V was shortened by 6 bases and J by 2 bases, with 10 bases between the two germline ends. Germline V gives CDR1 KGHSH, CDR2 LQKENI.

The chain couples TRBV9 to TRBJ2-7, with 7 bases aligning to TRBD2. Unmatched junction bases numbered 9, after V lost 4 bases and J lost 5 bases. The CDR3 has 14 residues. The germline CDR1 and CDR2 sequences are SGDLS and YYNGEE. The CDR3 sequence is CASSPGLVSHEQYF. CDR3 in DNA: TGTGCCAGCAGCCCCGGACTAGTTTCGCACGAGCAGTACTTC.

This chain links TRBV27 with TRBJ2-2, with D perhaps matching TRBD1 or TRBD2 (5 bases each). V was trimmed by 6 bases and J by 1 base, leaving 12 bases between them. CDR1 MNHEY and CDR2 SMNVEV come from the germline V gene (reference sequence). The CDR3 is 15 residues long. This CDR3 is CASSPGTRNTGELFF. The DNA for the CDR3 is TGTGCCAGCAGCCCCGGGACCAGGAACACCGGGGAGCTGTTTTTT.

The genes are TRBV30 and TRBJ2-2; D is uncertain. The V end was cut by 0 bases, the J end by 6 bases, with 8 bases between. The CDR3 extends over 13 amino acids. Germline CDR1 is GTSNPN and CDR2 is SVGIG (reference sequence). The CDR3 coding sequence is TGTGCCTGGAGTGTACTGGGTGCCGGGGAGCTGTTTTTT. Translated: CAWSVLGAGELFF.

The CDR3 here is CASSPLLVGAEAFF. Written as DNA, the CDR3 is TGTGCCAGCAGCCCGCTTCTAGTAGGGGCTGAAGCTTTCTTT. J is TRBJ1-1 and V is TRBV7-2; TRBD1 might be the D (5 bases). This CDR3 has 14 residues. CDR1 and CDR2 from the germline V gene are SGHTA and FQGNSA. V was trimmed by 5 bases and J by 6 bases, leaving 16 bases between them.

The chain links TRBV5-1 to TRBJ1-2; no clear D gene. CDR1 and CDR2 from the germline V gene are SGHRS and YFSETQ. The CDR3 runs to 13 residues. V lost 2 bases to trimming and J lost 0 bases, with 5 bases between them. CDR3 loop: CASSFSTNYGYTF. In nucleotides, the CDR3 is TGCGCCAGCAGCTTCAGCACTAACTATGGCTACACCTTC.

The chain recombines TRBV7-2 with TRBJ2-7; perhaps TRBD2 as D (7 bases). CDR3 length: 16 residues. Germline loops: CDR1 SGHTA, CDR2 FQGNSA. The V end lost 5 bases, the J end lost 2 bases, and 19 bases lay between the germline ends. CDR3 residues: CASSPHGTGTTYEQYF. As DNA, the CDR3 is TGTGCCAGCAGCCCCCACGGCACAGGGACTACCTACGAGCAGTACTTC.

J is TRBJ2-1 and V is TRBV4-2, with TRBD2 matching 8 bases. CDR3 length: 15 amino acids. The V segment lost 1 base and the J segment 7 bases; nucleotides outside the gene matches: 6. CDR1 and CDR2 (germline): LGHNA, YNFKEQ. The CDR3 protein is CASSQALAGVNEQFF. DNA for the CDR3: TGTGCCAGCAGCCAAGCTCTAGCGGGCGTTAATGAGCAGTTCTTC.

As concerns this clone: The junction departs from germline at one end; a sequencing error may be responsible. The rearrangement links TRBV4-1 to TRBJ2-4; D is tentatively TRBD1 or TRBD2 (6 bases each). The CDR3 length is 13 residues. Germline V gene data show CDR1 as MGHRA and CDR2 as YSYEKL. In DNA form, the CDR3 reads TGCGCCAGCAGAGGGGGGACCAAGAACATTCAGTACTTC. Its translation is CASRGGTKNIQYF.

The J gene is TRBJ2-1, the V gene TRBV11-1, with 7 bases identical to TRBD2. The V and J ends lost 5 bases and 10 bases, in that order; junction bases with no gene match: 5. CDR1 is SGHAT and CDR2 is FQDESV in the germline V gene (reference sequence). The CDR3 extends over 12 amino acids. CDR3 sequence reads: CASSPYSGEQFF. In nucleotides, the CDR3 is TGTGCCAGCAGCCCATATAGCGGGGAGCAGTTCTTC.

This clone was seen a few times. This CDR3 reads CASSIALTSGRTREQFF. The CDR3 DNA follows: TGTGCCAGTAGTATAGCGTTGACTAGCGGGAGGACACGGGAGCAGTTCTTC. V usage is TRBV19 and J usage is TRBJ2-1, with 13 nucleotides matching TRBD2. There are 17 residues in the CDR3. The junction had 10 bases not matched to a gene; V was cut back by 1 base and J by 10 bases. Per germline, CDR1 LNHDA and CDR2 SQIVND (reference sequence).

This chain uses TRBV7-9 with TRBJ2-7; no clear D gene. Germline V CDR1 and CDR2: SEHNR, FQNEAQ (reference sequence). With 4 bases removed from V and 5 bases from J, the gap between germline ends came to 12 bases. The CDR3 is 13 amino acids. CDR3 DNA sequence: TGTGCCAGCAGCTCAAATTACTACGACGAGCAGTACTTC. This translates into CASSSNYYDEQYF.

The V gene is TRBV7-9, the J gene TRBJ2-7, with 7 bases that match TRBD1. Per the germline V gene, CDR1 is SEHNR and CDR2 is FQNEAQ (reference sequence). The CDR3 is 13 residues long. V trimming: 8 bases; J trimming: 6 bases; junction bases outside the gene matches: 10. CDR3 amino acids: CASRPRGSSEQYF. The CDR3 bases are TGTGCCAGCCGACCCAGGGGGTCTAGCGAGCAGTACTTC.

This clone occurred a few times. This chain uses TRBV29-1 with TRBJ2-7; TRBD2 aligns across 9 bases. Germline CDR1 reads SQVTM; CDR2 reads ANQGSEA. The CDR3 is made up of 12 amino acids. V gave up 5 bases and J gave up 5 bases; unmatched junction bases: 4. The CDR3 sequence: CSVRASGNEQYV. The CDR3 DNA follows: TGCAGCGTTAGGGCTAGCGGGAACGAGCAGTACGTC.

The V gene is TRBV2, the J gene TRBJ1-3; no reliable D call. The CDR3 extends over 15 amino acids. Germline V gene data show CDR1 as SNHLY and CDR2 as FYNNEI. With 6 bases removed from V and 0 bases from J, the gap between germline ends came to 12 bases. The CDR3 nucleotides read TGTGCCAGCAGCAAGGAGGCCTCCTCTGGAAACACCATATATTTT. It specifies CASSKEASSGNTIYF.

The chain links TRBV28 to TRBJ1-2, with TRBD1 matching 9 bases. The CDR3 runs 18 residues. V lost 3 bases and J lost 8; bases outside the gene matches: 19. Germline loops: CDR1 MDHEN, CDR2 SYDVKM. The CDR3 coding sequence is TGTGCCAGCAGTTTTTATCCCTTCCTGGGACAGGGATCTGACGGCTACACCTTC. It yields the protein CASSFYPFLGQGSDGYTF.

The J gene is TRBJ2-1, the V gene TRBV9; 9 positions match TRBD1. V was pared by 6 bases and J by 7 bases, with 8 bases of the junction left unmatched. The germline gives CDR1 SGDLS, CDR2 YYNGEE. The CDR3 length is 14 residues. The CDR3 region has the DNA TGTGCCAGCAAGAAGGGTGGGACAGGGAATGAGCAGTTCTTC. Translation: CASKKGGTGNEQFF.

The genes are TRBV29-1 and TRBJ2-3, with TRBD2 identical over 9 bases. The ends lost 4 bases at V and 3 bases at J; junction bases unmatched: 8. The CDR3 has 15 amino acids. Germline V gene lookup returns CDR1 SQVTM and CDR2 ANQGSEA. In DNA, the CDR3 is TGCAGCGTTGTCCTAGCGGGGAAACCAACAGATACGCAGTATTTT. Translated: CSVVLAGKPTDTQYF.